The 2 T cell receptor beta chains listed next were all sequenced from one sample in a study of molecular identifiers for immune sequencing clone quantification. One entry per CDR3 protein, called by TCRdb with MiXCR from the PCR reads. The table has about 89,000 distinct CDR3 sequences, roughly 20% seen once. Sequencing used naive CD8+ T cells from blood, with Jurkat cell RNA spiked in. Sample subset: FACS-sorted CD8+CD4-CCR7+CD45RA+ naive T cells. These receptors all come from a human donor in good health. Some libraries in this study had Jurkat cell RNA spiked in.

This clonotype was counted at least ten times. One junction end does not reproduce the germline sequence, and a read error may be involved. The chain combines TRBV19 with TRBJ1-1, with D hard to call. Germline lookup yields CDR1 LNHDA and CDR2 SQIVND (reference sequence). The CDR3 has 13 amino acids. CDR3 protein: CASSIRVYQRLSF. CDR3 nucleotides: TGTGCCAGTAGTATTCGGGTGTATCAAAGACTCTCCTTT.

In this sample, this clonotype turned up many times. This chain connects TRBV10-3 to TRBJ2-4; 7 bases are a match to TRBD2. CDR3 length equals 17 residues. V lost 2 bases to trimming and J lost 1 base; unmatched junction nucleotides: 8. Germline-derived CDR1 and CDR2 are ENHRY and SYGVKD. The CDR3 region is CAISEDFAGVAKNIQYF. The CDR3 region has the DNA TGTGCCATCAGTGAGGACTTCGCGGGGGTGGCCAAAAACATTCAGTACTTC.